Each of the 24 T cell receptor beta chains below was sequenced from the same sample in a study of cytomegalovirus exposure and HLA in healthy donors. This table comes from immunoSEQ multiplex PCR, and its TCRdb copy is limited to in-frame clones, with some not included. The table lists about 79,000 clones, under 95% of them singletons, with around 3.5% in the top ten. What was sequenced was PBMCs. These receptors all stem from a woman in her 30s in good health and CMV-seronegative.

CDR3 in DNA: TGTGCCAGCAGAGGACAGGGGGGAATGAACACTGAAGCTTTCTTT. It encodes CASRGQGGMNTEAFF. V is TRBV6-5 and J is TRBJ1-1; 10 bases map to TRBD1. Germline V gene sequence: CDR1 MNHEY, CDR2 SVGAGI. J gave up 0 bases and V 6 bases, and 4 bases lay outside the gene matches. CDR3 length: 15 amino acids.

The chain couples TRBV7-9 to TRBJ1-3; maybe TRBD1 (6 bases). With 1 base removed from V and 4 bases from J, the gap between germline ends came to 11 bases. Germline V gene sequence: CDR1 SEHNR, CDR2 FQNEAQ (reference sequence). CDR3 length: 15 amino acids. The CDR3 region is CASSLDTGSGNTIYF. The CDR3 DNA sequence: TGTGCCAGCAGCTTAGACACAGGGTCCGGAAACACCATATATTTT.

The V call is TRBV4-2, the J call TRBJ2-7; 12 bases line up with TRBD2. The CDR3 runs 16 residues. The trim removed 4 bases at V and 7 bases at J, leaving 11 bases unmatched. Germline loops: CDR1 LGHNA, CDR2 YNFKEQ. CDR3 DNA: TGTGCCAGCAGCCGAGGACTAGCGGGACTCTCTCGGGAGCAGTACTTC. It translates to CASSRGLAGLSREQYF.

This clone was counted a few times. The chain has TRBV6-1 and TRBJ2-2, with D perhaps matching TRBD1 (6 bases). V lost 5 bases, J lost 3 bases, and 7 bases lay in between. The CDR3 length is 13 residues. Per germline, CDR1 MNHNS and CDR2 SASEGT. As DNA, the CDR3 is TGTGCCAGCAGTAACAGGGACACCGGGGAGCTGTTTTTT. Residues: CASSNRDTGELFF.

V is TRBV7-2 and J is TRBJ2-3; possible D gene TRBD1, 7 bases. The V gene lost 2 bases and the J gene lost 10 bases, with 19 bases spanning the gap. The germline V gene encodes CDR1 SGHTA and CDR2 FQGNSA. The CDR3 totals 15 residues. The CDR3 nucleotides read TGTGCCAGCAGCTTAATGAGGCAGGGGGGAAGAGCGCAGTATTTT. Residues: CASSLMRQGGRAQYF.

The V gene is TRBV6-5, the J gene TRBJ2-1; 9 positions match TRBD2. Germline values: CDR1 MNHEY, CDR2 SVGAGI. The CDR3 runs 16 residues. The V and J ends lost 0 bases and 4 bases, in that order; junction bases with no gene match: 4. The CDR3 DNA sequence: TGTGCCAGCAGTTACTCGGCTAGCGGGGTTTACAATGAGCAGTTCTTC. This codes for CASSYSASGVYNEQFF.

V is TRBV23-1 and J is TRBJ1-5; no clear D gene. TRBV23-1 is assigned to the ORF class and has an uncertain function. The germline V and J ends were trimmed by 9 bases and 2 bases, with 11 bases remaining between them. The CDR3 covers 13 residues. CDR3 DNA sequence: TGCGCCAGGAGGAGGGTTGGCAATCAGCCCCAGCATTTT. Its translation: CARRRVGNQPQHF.

The CDR3 coding sequence is TGTGCCAGCAGGGGGACAGTATCTAACTATGGCTACACCTTC. Translated, it gives CASRGTVSNYGYTF. V usage is TRBV7-2 and J usage is TRBJ1-2, with 7 bases fitting TRBD1. Germline V lookup: CDR1 SGHTA, CDR2 FQGNSA. V shed 6 bases, J shed 0 bases, and the junction held 4 bases outside the gene matches. The CDR3 has 14 amino acids.

J is TRBJ2-7 and V is TRBV28, with D possibly TRBD2 on 7 matching bases. Trimming pared 6 bases from V and 2 bases from J, leaving 11 bases between. The CDR3 consists of 13 residues. Per the germline V gene, CDR1 is MDHEN and CDR2 is SYDVKM. The CDR3 DNA is TGTGCCAGCAGAAGGGGGGGAACCTACGAGCAGTACTTC. It encodes CASRRGGTYEQYF.

The CDR3 loop reads CASRLGRGPQAFF. CDR3 coding DNA: TGTGCCAGCCGCCTAGGACGAGGGCCCCAAGCTTTCTTT. This chain uses TRBV28 with TRBJ1-1; unclear D gene. Germline assignment: CDR1 MDHEN and CDR2 SYDVKM. V shed 8 bases and J shed 9 bases, with 19 bases lying between them. The CDR3 length is 13 residues.

The chain joins TRBV6-1 to TRBJ2-4; TRBD1 aligns across 8 bases. Germline loops: CDR1 MNHNS, CDR2 SASEGT. CDR3 length: 13 amino acids. Unmatched junction bases numbered 0, after V lost 8 bases and J lost 0 bases. This chain's CDR3 is CASGTGAKNIQYF. DNA of the CDR3: TGTGCCAGCGGGACAGGAGCCAAAAACATTCAGTACTTC.

The rearrangement joins TRBV9 to TRBJ2-1, with 10 nucleotides matching TRBD2. After removal of 1 base from V and 4 bases from J, the junction contained 14 bases not matched to a gene. The length of the CDR3 is 19 residues. CDR1 is SGDLS and CDR2 is YYNGEE in the germline V gene. CDR3 sequence: CASSVSLGTSARGYNEQFF. The CDR3 DNA sequence: TGTGCCAGCAGCGTATCTCTCGGGACTAGCGCTAGGGGTTACAATGAGCAGTTCTTC.

This chain connects TRBV11-2 to TRBJ2-1, with 7 bases matching TRBD2. Per germline, CDR1 SGHAT and CDR2 FQNNGV. The CDR3 is 16 amino acids. Trimming removed 2 bases from V and 9 bases from J; junction bases left unmatched: 13. The DNA for the CDR3 is TGTGCCAGCAGCTTAAGTCCGAGGGGAGGGAGGAGTGAGCAGTTCTTC. Its protein is CASSLSPRGGRSEQFF.

The chain combines TRBV19 with TRBJ1-1; 7 positions match TRBD1. The trim removed 8 bases at V and 3 bases at J, leaving 6 bases unmatched. The CDR3 spans 13 residues. CDR1 and CDR2 (germline): LNHDA, SQIVND (reference sequence). CDR3 loop: CASRSTGHTEAFF. In DNA, the CDR3 is TGTGCCAGTCGTTCGACAGGGCACACTGAAGCTTTCTTT.

CDR3 sequence: CASLYGTAVEANYGYTF. The CDR3 DNA reads TGCGCCAGCCTCTATGGGACAGCCGTAGAAGCTAACTATGGCTACACCTTC. The chain uses TRBV5-1 and TRBJ1-2; the match to TRBD1 covers 7 bases. This CDR3 has 17 amino acids. In germline, CDR1 is SGHRS, CDR2 YFSETQ. The V and J ends lost 7 bases and 0 bases, in that order; junction bases with no gene match: 15.

The CDR3, as DNA: TGTGCCAGCAGCGTAGTTGGTTCGGGGCAGGGGAATGAAAAACTGTTTTTT. It encodes CASSVVGSGQGNEKLFF. This rearrangement joins TRBV9 to TRBJ1-4, with a weak D call TRBD1 (6 bases). Trimming left V 0 bases short and J 5 bases short, with 17 bases between. CDR1 SGDLS and CDR2 YYNGEE come from the germline V gene. CDR3 length: 17 amino acids.

The CDR3 spells CASSDYRESSNQPQHF. The DNA for the CDR3 is TGTGCCAGCAGCGACTACAGGGAATCTAGCAATCAGCCCCAGCATTTT. The chain couples TRBV28 to TRBJ1-5, with a weak D call TRBD1 (6 bases). The CDR3 runs 16 residues. CDR1 is MDHEN, CDR2 SYDVKM, per germline. The V end lost 6 bases, the J end lost 0 bases, and 15 bases lay between the germline ends. Full variable domain (missing parts from reference TRBV28 and TRBJ1-5): DVKVTQSSRYLVKRTGEKVFLECVQDMDHENMFWYRQDPGLGLRLIYFSYDVKMKEKGDIPEGYSVSREKKERFSLILESASTNQTSMYLCASSDYRESSNQPQHFGDGTRLSIL.

The rearrangement joins TRBV20-1 to TRBJ2-5; D uncertain. The V gene lost 0 bases and the J gene lost 5 bases, with 4 bases spanning the gap. The CDR3 extends over 11 amino acids. The germline CDR1 and CDR2 sequences are DFQATT and SNEGSKA (reference sequence). The DNA for the CDR3 is TGCAGTGCTAGAGATCGGGAGACCCAGTACTTC. This encodes CSARDRETQYF.

The chain links TRBV28 to TRBJ2-7, with 8 bases matching TRBD1. Trimming cost V 9 bases and J 5 bases; bases outside gene matches: 6. In germline, CDR1 is MDHEN, CDR2 SYDVKM. This CDR3 is built from 12 residues. The CDR3 here is CASETGDHEQYF. In DNA form, the CDR3 reads TGTGCCAGTGAGACAGGGGACCACGAGCAGTACTTC.

The V gene is TRBV28, the J gene TRBJ1-1; tentatively, D is TRBD1 (6 bases). Trimming took 6 bases from V and 3 from J, leaving 17 bases between them. This CDR3 region has 15 residues. CDR1 and CDR2 (germline): MDHEN, SYDVKM. CDR3 in DNA: TGTGCCAGCAGGTATTACAGGGTGGGGGACACTGAAGCTTTCTTT. It encodes CASRYYRVGDTEAFF.

The chain is built from TRBV6-6 and TRBJ1-2, with 8 bases aligning to TRBD1. Germline trimming cut 7 bases from V and 7 bases from J; bases unmatched to any gene: 8. The CDR3 covers 13 residues. Per the germline V gene, CDR1 is MNHNY and CDR2 is SVGAGI (reference sequence). CDR3 sequence (DNA): TGTGCCAGCATCACTGACAGGGGTAGTGGCTACACCTTC. It specifies CASITDRGSGYTF.

This chain uses TRBV9 with TRBJ1-3, with a possible D match to TRBD1 (5 bases). This CDR3 is built from 17 residues. Trimming cost V 4 bases and J 0 bases, with 17 bases left between them. Germline lookup yields CDR1 SGDLS and CDR2 YYNGEE. The CDR3 region is CASSPMLGVRSGNTIYF. The CDR3 bases are TGTGCCAGCAGCCCGATGCTAGGGGTGCGCTCTGGAAACACCATATATTTT.

CDR3 amino acids: CASSEFAGHGNTIYF. DNA for the CDR3: TGTGCCAGCAGTGAATTCGCAGGGCATGGAAACACCATATATTTT. The V call is TRBV6-1, the J call TRBJ1-3, with D possibly matching TRBD1 (5 bases). This CDR3 is 15 amino acids long. Germline-derived CDR1 and CDR2 are MNHNS and SASEGT. The V and J ends lost 2 bases and 3 bases respectively, with 11 bases between them.

The V call is TRBV15, the J call TRBJ2-3; 8 bases match TRBD2. V lost 0 bases, J lost 5 bases, and 7 bases stayed unmatched. The CDR3 runs to 16 residues. Germline assignment: CDR1 LNHNV and CDR2 YYDKDF (reference sequence). The CDR3 loop reads CATSREASGGVDTQYF. The CDR3 DNA sequence: TGTGCCACCAGCAGAGAAGCAAGCGGGGGAGTAGATACGCAGTATTTT.